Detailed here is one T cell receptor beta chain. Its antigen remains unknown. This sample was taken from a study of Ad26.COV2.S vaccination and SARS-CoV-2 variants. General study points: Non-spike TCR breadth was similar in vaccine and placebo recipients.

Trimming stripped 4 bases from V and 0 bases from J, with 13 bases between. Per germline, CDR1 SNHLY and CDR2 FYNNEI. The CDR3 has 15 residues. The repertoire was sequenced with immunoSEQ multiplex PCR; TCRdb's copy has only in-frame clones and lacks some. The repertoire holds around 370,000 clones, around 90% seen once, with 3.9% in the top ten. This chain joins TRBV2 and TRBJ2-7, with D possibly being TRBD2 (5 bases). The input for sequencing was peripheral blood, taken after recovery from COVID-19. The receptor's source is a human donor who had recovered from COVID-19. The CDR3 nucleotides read TGTGCCAGCAGTGGAAGTCGGGGTTACTCCTACGAGCAGTACTTC. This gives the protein CASSGSRGYSYEQYF.